A single sample is the source of the 3 T cell receptor beta chains below, sequenced in a study of beta chain features in type 1 diabetes (dated by TCRdb to between 2018 and 2020). Receptor amplification or capture employed the immunoSEQ multiplex PCR assay. The entire isolated RNA was reverse transcribed using the High Capacity cDNA Reverse Transcription Kit, and thus expressed TCRB transcripts were sequenced. In TCRdb, the immuneACCESS table is reduced to in-frame sequences with V and J assigned. These tables do not hold every clone; where another copy was compared, an unresolved V gene accounts for under half, and the others remain unexplained. This sample holds roughly 400,000 clones; approximately 16% were observed only once. Approximately 0.019% of the sample is taken by the ten largest. Sequencing was performed on naive CD4+ T cells from blood. This sample's cell subset or site label indicates: true naive CD4+ T cells. Source of these receptors: a woman aged 18 to 35 in good health.

This CDR3 reads CASSSPNYGYTF. The CDR3 DNA is TGTGCCAGCAGCTCCCCGAACTATGGCTACACCTTC. The gene calls are TRBV5-4 and TRBJ1-2; D is ambiguous. Trimming left V 3 bases short and J 2 bases short, with 5 bases between. The CDR3 runs to 12 residues. Germline-derived CDR1 and CDR2 are SGHNT and YYREEE (reference sequence).

This clone was seen more than once but under ten times. The chain carries TRBV2 and TRBJ2-3; 7 bases fit TRBD1. Trimming removed 7 bases from V and 0 bases from J; junction bases left unmatched: 7. The CDR3 length is 15 residues. Germline V gene data show CDR1 as SNHLY and CDR2 as FYNNEI. The DNA of the CDR3 is TGTGCCAGCACCTGGGGACAGCTCAGCACAGATACGCAGTATTTT. Amino acid sequence: CASTWGQLSTDTQYF. Using reference TRBV2 and TRBJ2-3 for the parts outside the CDR3, the full variable domain is EPEVTQTPSHQVTQMGQEVILRCVPISNHLYFYWYRQILGQKVEFLVSFYNNEISEKSEIFDDQFSVERPDGSNFTLKIRSTKLEDSAMYFCASTWGQLSTDTQYFGPGTRLTVL.

The chain recombines TRBV7-9 with TRBJ2-5; 12 positions agree with TRBD2. Trimming removed 1 base from V and 4 bases from J; junction bases left unmatched: 7. From germline, CDR1 is SEHNR and CDR2 FQNEAQ (reference sequence). This CDR3 contains 17 residues. CDR3: CASSLVRVLAGGETQYF. The CDR3 region has the DNA TGTGCCAGCAGCTTAGTGAGGGTACTAGCGGGAGGAGAGACCCAGTACTTC.